The 24 T cell receptor beta chains listed next were all sequenced from one sample in a study of blood T cells in healthy people across ages. Combining a sample-barcoded 5' primer with a J-beta primer mix, a second PCR ran for about 7 to 11 cycles. Via MiXCR, TCRdb re-called the 5' RACE reads, giving one row per CDR3 protein. The sample holds over a million distinct CDR3 sequences, around 43% seen once. Material: blood. All receptors derive from a woman aged 55 to 70 in good health.

Notes on this clonotype: At one boundary the junction diverges from the germline segment, which might be a read error. CDR3 DNA: TGTGCCACCAGTAGAGTGGGCGTCGGGCAGCCCCAGCATTTT. Its translation: CATSRVGVGQPQHF. The rearrangement links TRBV15 to TRBJ1-5; D is undetermined. Germline V gives CDR1 LNHNV, CDR2 YYDKDF (reference sequence). The CDR3 runs 14 residues.

This clonotype has more than one count but fewer than ten. The chain is built from TRBV7-8 and TRBJ2-3, with 8 bases that match TRBD2. J gave up 3 bases and V 5 bases, and 10 bases lay outside the gene matches. The CDR3 consists of 16 residues. In germline, CDR1 is SGHVS, CDR2 FQNEAQ. In nucleotides, the CDR3 is TGTGCCAGCAGCGTCCCCCCGGGACTAGGGACAGATACGCAGTATTTT. Protein: CASSVPPGLGTDTQYF.

This clonotype came up a few times. The chain joins TRBV7-2 to TRBJ2-7; 7 nucleotides agree with TRBD2. The end of the DNA is better explained by TRBJ2-5, so the J call may be wrong. Germline-derived CDR1 and CDR2 are SGHTA and FQGNSA. This CDR3 comprises 16 residues. CDR3 sequence (DNA): TGTGCCAGCAGCCAAGATGAGCGACTAGCCCTACAGACCCAGTACTTC. It codes for CASSQDERLALQTQYF.

This clonotype occurred a few times. The J gene is TRBJ2-7, the V gene TRBV2, with 7 bases matching TRBD2. V shed 8 bases, J shed 2 bases, and the junction held 6 bases outside the gene matches. The CDR3 is 13 residues long. CDR1 is SNHLY, CDR2 FYNNEI, per germline. The CDR3 here is CASLGGGTYEQYF. For the CDR3, the DNA is TGTGCCAGCCTGGGGGGAGGGACCTACGAGCAGTACTTC. Full variable domain (rest looked up from reference TRBV2 and TRBJ2-7): EPEVTQTPSHQVTQMGQEVILRCVPISNHLYFYWYRQILGQKVEFLVSFYNNEISEKSEIFDDQFSVERPDGSNFTLKIRSTKLEDSAMYFCASLGGGTYEQYFGPGTRLTVT.

The chain combines TRBV3-1 with TRBJ1-1; 8 bases are a match to TRBD1. The junction had 6 bases not matched to a gene; V was cut back by 4 bases and J by 8 bases. The CDR3 length is 13 residues. The germline V gene has CDR1 LGHDT and CDR2 YNNKEL (reference sequence). The CDR3 protein is CASSPPTGAEAFF. DNA of the CDR3: TGTGCCAGCAGCCCACCGACAGGGGCCGAAGCTTTCTTT.

This chain joins TRBV6-5 and TRBJ2-7, with 10 nucleotides matching TRBD2. The CDR3 covers 18 residues. Germline CDR1 reads MNHEY; CDR2 reads SVGAGI. Trimming took 2 bases from V and 4 from J; bases not matched to a gene: 14. CDR3 coding DNA: TGTGCCAGCAGTTACCGAAGGACTAGCGGCCACACTCAGTACGAGCAGTACTTC. It encodes CASSYRRTSGHTQYEQYF.

This chain uses TRBV5-6 with TRBJ2-1; unclear D gene. The V end was cut by 4 bases, the J end by 5 bases, with 10 bases between. There are 13 residues in the CDR3. Germline CDR1 is SGHDT and CDR2 is YYEEEE. Here the CDR3 reads CASSHGPNNEQFF. CDR3 DNA: TGTGCCAGCAGCCACGGACCTAACAATGAGCAGTTCTTC.

The genes are TRBV12-3 or TRBV12-4 and TRBJ2-1, with 14 bases that match TRBD2. The CDR3 extends over 15 amino acids. V lost 4 bases and J lost 9; bases outside the gene matches: 5. CDR3: CASSSGLAGGREQFF. CDR3 DNA: TGTGCCAGCAGTTCTGGACTAGCGGGAGGACGTGAGCAGTTCTTC.

Only one count was recorded for this clonotype. The chain links TRBV5-1 to TRBJ2-1, with D hard to call. V shed 4 bases and J shed 2 bases, with 22 bases lying between them. The CDR3 sequence is 18 residues long. Germline CDR1 reads SGHRS; CDR2 reads YFSETQ. CDR3 sequence: CASSPPEAFGSPYNEQFF. CDR3 sequence (DNA): TGCGCCAGCAGCCCTCCTGAGGCCTTTGGAAGCCCCTACAATGAGCAGTTCTTC.

This clonotype was counted a few times. The chain carries TRBV2 and TRBJ1-6, with D maybe TRBD1 (5 bases). CDR1 is SNHLY and CDR2 is FYNNEI in the germline V gene. CDR3 length: 13 residues. V was clipped by 6 bases and J by 7 bases, with 10 bases between them. The CDR3 spells CASRGRGNSPLHF. The CDR3 DNA reads TGTGCCAGCAGGGGGCGAGGGAATTCACCCCTCCACTTT.

J is TRBJ2-4 and V is TRBV20-1, with D possibly being TRBD1 (6 bases). The germline V gene encodes CDR1 DFQATT and CDR2 SNEGSKA (reference sequence). V was pared by 4 bases and J by 0 bases, with 13 bases between. CDR3 length: 15 amino acids. The CDR3, as DNA: TGCAGTGCTACAGACAGGTCCTCAGCCAAAAACATTCAGTACTTC. Translated, it gives CSATDRSSAKNIQYF.

The chain joins TRBV20-1 to TRBJ1-2; D possibly corresponds to TRBD1 (5 bases). Germline CDR1 and CDR2: DFQATT and SNEGSKA (reference sequence). This CDR3 contains 12 residues. Deletions cut 4 bases from V and 7 bases from J, with 13 bases between. As DNA, the CDR3 is TGCAGTGCTACACGGGGGTTAGGTGGCTACACCTTC. Translated: CSATRGLGGYTF.

Only a few counts were recorded for this clonotype. The chain couples TRBV15 to TRBJ1-2, with 9 bases that match TRBD1. CDR1 is LNHNV, CDR2 YYDKDF, per germline (reference sequence). V lost 6 bases, J lost 2 bases, and 7 bases stayed unmatched. CDR3 size: 15 residues. CDR3 amino acids: CATRRDRAPNYGYTF. DNA for the CDR3: TGTGCCACCAGACGGGACAGGGCGCCCAACTATGGCTACACCTTC.

The CDR3 is CSVEGGGADTQYF. In DNA, the CDR3 is TGCAGCGTTGAGGGAGGGGGCGCAGATACGCAGTATTTT. The rearrangement links TRBV29-1 to TRBJ2-3; possibly TRBD1 or TRBD2 for D (7 bases each). V lost 3 bases, J lost 4 bases, and 11 bases lay in between. Germline CDR1 SQVTM, CDR2 ANQGSEA. The CDR3 consists of 13 residues.

V usage is TRBV4-2 and J usage is TRBJ2-5, with 7 bases identical to TRBD1. V lost 0 bases and J lost 2; bases outside the gene matches: 3. CDR1 is LGHNA, CDR2 YNFKEQ, per germline. CDR3 length: 15 amino acids. The CDR3 DNA follows: TGTGCCAGCAGCCAAGATGGGACAGAGCAAGAGACCCAGTACTTC. Encoded protein: CASSQDGTEQETQYF.

The chain joins TRBV5-1 to TRBJ2-5; 7 nucleotides match TRBD2. Germline CDR1 reads SGHRS; CDR2 reads YFSETQ. Losses at the gene ends were 4 bases for V and 5 bases for J; bases not matched to a gene: 5. The CDR3 has 13 amino acids. CDR3 nucleotides: TGCGCCAGCAGCCGTGGGACTATGGAGACCCAGTACTTC. It yields the protein CASSRGTMETQYF.

This rearrangement joins TRBV11-2 to TRBJ2-2; the D gene is possibly TRBD2 (6 bases). The CDR3 sequence is 15 residues long. Looked up from germline, CDR1 is SGHAT and CDR2 is FQNNGV. Trimming cost V 8 bases and J 9 bases, with 22 bases left between them. CDR3 region: CASGPPGLLPRELFF. The DNA of the CDR3 is TGTGCCAGCGGGCCCCCGGGACTCCTACCCCGGGAGCTGTTTTTT. Full variable domain (missing parts from reference TRBV11-2 and TRBJ2-2): EAGVAQSPRYKIIEKRQSVAFWCNPISGHATLYWYQQILGQGPKLLIQFQNNGVVDDSQLPKDRFSAERLKGVDSTLKIQPAKLEDSAVYLCASGPPGLLPRELFFGEGSRLTVL.

As to this clonotype: The junction departs from the called germline gene at one end, perhaps through a read error. The V and J genes are TRBV27 and TRBJ2-1, with no clear D. The germline gives CDR1 MNHEY, CDR2 SMNVEV (reference sequence). The CDR3 has 14 residues. CDR3 sequence (DNA): TGTGCCAGCAGTTTAGGAGCCCCACTCAATGACCAGTTCTTC. This translates into CASSLGAPLNDQFF.

Only a few counts were recorded for this clonotype. This chain uses TRBV29-1 with TRBJ2-1, with no clear D. This CDR3 is built from 14 residues. In germline, CDR1 is SQVTM, CDR2 ANQGSEA. Trimming cost V 6 bases and J 2 bases, with 14 bases left between them. In nucleotides, the CDR3 is TGCAGCGTGACCCACAGTTTCACCTACAATGAGCAGTTCTTC. It encodes CSVTHSFTYNEQFF.

This chain uses TRBV6-5 with TRBJ2-3, with 8 bases lining up with TRBD2. This CDR3 spans 15 amino acids. Germline-derived CDR1 and CDR2 are MNHEY and SVGAGI. Germline trimming cut 5 bases from V and 5 bases from J; bases unmatched to any gene: 9. The CDR3 coding sequence is TGTGCCAGCAGTAAGGAGCGGGAGAGAATAGATACGCAGTATTTT. As protein: CASSKERERIDTQYF.

The V call is TRBV9, the J call TRBJ2-3; possibly TRBD2 for D (6 bases). Trimming cost V 0 bases and J 0 bases, with 20 bases left between them. Germline loops: CDR1 SGDLS, CDR2 YYNGEE. CDR3 length equals 19 residues. CDR3 bases: TGTGCCAGCAGCGTAGCTGGTAGGAGGGGCGCCGGTAGCACAGATACGCAGTATTTT. Protein: CASSVAGRRGAGSTDTQYF.

This rearrangement joins TRBV20-1 to TRBJ1-3, with unresolved D. Trimming took off 6 bases at V and 7 bases at J, with 13 bases between the two ends. Per germline, CDR1 DFQATT and CDR2 SNEGSKA (reference sequence). This CDR3 has 12 residues. Here the CDR3 reads CSARKDGNTIYF. The CDR3 nucleotides are TGCAGTGCGCGCAAGGACGGGAACACCATATATTTT.

Worth noting for this clonotype: This clone may be a read error of a much larger clone one base away. The rearrangement links TRBV5-1 to TRBJ2-1, with a possible D match to TRBD1 (5 bases). The CDR3 is 14 residues long. Germline CDR1 reads SGHRS; CDR2 reads YFSETQ. The CDR3 reads CAGSESGPINEQFF. DNA of the CDR3: TGCGCCGGCAGTGAATCAGGGCCGATCAATGAGCAGTTCTTC.

The genes are TRBV20-1 and TRBJ2-5; D may match TRBD1 or TRBD2 (6 bases each). Trimming took 0 bases from V and 4 from J, leaving 15 bases between them. This CDR3 is built from 15 residues. Germline V gene data show CDR1 as DFQATT and CDR2 as SNEGSKA (reference sequence). The CDR3 region is CSARDFGRGGETQYF. Here the CDR3 DNA reads TGCAGTGCTAGAGATTTCGGCAGGGGAGGAGAGACCCAGTACTTC.